This T cell receptor (beta chain) was sequenced in a study of PD-L1 blockade in urothelial cancer. Study information: The number of prior chemotherapy regimens per patient was 0 to 3. At 3 weeks (second dose) and 6 weeks after starting treatment, blood was analyzed.

The sample holds one count of this clone. Trimming removed 3 bases from V and 2 bases from J; junction bases left unmatched: 4. The CDR3 spans 15 residues. From germline, CDR1 is KGHSH and CDR2 LQKENI. The time point here: pretreatment peripheral blood. Libraries were prepared by immunoSEQ multiplex PCR; TCRdb keeps only in-frame clonotypes and omits some of them. The data contain around 40,000 clones, more than 85% of them singletons. The source is an older woman with urothelial cancer. The sequencing used PBMCs, collected around atezolizumab (anti-PD-L1) treatment. This chain uses TRBV18 with TRBJ2-1; 7 positions match TRBD2. As DNA, the CDR3 is TGTGCCAGCTCACCGGGACTATACACCTACAATGAGCAGTTCTTC. As protein: CASSPGLYTYNEQFF.